Listed here are 2 T cell receptor beta chains from one sample, sequenced in a study of cytomegalovirus exposure and HLA in healthy donors. Primers: 60 Vbeta forward and 13 Jbeta reverse. Generated by immunoSEQ multiplex PCR, the TCRdb table keeps only in-frame clones and is missing some. Of some 65,000 clones in the sample, 60% to 65% were seen once. The sample was PBMCs. The receptors shown here come from a man in his thirties or forties in good health and CMV-seronegative.

The rearrangement joins TRBV4-1 to TRBJ2-5; D possibly corresponds to TRBD2 (6 bases). The V gene lost 0 bases and the J gene lost 3 bases, with 11 bases spanning the gap. Germline CDR1 is MGHRA and CDR2 is YSYEKL. This CDR3 contains 15 residues. The CDR3 DNA reads TGCGCCAGCAGCCAAGAAGAGACTAGGGAAGAGACCCAGTACTTC. Protein: CASSQEETREETQYF.

Only a few counts were recorded for this clone. The sample has other DNA sequences that encode this CDR3 too. The chain carries TRBV27 and TRBJ1-5; 7 bases align to TRBD1. Germline trimming cut 2 bases from V and 2 bases from J; bases unmatched to any gene: 0. This CDR3 is built from 14 residues. Germline CDR1 is MNHEY and CDR2 is SMNVEV (reference sequence). In nucleotides, the CDR3 is TGTGCCAGCAGTTTAACAGGGGGCAATCAGCCCCAGCATTTT. Its translation is CASSLTGGNQPQHF.